This T cell receptor (beta chain) is from a study of cytomegalovirus exposure and HLA in healthy donors. Study summary: Early on, a data release was issued that held about 85 million unique TCRs from HLA-typed donors. Study-level points and caveats: Equally common other TCR beta chains were less clonally expanded than HLA-associated ones, a later analysis found. The HLA-A and HLA-B alleles of most subjects were reportedly predicted accurately from TCR beta sequences. Available immune exposure information was restricted to CMV serostatus only.

In the PCR, 60 Vbeta and 13 Jbeta primers were used. TCRdb keeps only in-frame clones here, not all; method: immunoSEQ multiplex PCR. The sample consists of around 130,000 clones, around 80% of them appearing once. CDR3 length: 15 amino acids. From germline, CDR1 is MNHNY and CDR2 SVGAGI (reference sequence). As regards this clone: Antigen: not known.

The sample was PBMCs. This sequence joins TRBV6-6 and TRBJ2-5, with D maybe TRBD1 (5 bases). The DNA end favors TRBJ2-7, so the J call may be wrong. The sequence derives from a young woman in good health and CMV-seropositive. The CDR3 DNA reads as TGTGCCAGCAGTTATTTGACAGCCTCGCTTTACGAGCAGTACTTC. Translation gives CASSYLTASLYEQYF.